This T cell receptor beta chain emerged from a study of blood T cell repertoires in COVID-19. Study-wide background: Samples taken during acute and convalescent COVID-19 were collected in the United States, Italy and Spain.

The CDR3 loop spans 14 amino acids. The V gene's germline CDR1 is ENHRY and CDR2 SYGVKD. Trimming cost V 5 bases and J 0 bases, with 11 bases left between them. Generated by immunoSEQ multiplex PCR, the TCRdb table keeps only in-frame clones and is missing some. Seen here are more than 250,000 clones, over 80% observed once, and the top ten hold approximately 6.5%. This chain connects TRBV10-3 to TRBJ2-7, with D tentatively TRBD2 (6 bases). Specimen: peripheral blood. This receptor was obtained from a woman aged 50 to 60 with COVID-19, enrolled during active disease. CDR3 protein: CAISRSGFSYEQYF. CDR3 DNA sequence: TGTGCCATCAGTCGTAGCGGATTCTCCTACGAGCAGTACTTC.